Below are 23 T cell receptor beta chains sequenced from a single sample in a study of cytomegalovirus exposure and HLA in healthy donors. PCR used 60 Vbeta primers and 13 Jbeta primers. Only in-frame clones appear in the TCRdb table, and some are missing; sequencing was by immunoSEQ multiplex PCR. This table holds about 160,000 clones, approximately 86% found once. The specimen was PBMCs. These receptors all stem from a woman aged 18-29 years in good health and CMV-seronegative.

The CDR3 bases are TGTGCCAGCAGTCTCGACAGGGCGTCCCTCTTCTTC. Its protein product is CASSLDRASLFF. The chain links TRBV28 to TRBJ2-1; 7 bases fit TRBD1. V shed 5 bases, J shed 16 bases, and the junction held 11 bases outside the gene matches. The germline V gene has CDR1 MDHEN and CDR2 SYDVKM. There are 12 residues in the CDR3.

There are a few counts of this clone. The gene calls are TRBV5-6 and TRBJ1-2; no clear D. Trimming took 0 bases from V and 8 from J, leaving 8 bases between them. CDR3 length: 12 amino acids. From germline, CDR1 is SGHDT and CDR2 YYEEEE. The CDR3: CASSLVVTGYTF. Here the CDR3 DNA reads TGTGCCAGCAGCTTGGTAGTTACCGGCTACACCTTC.

This clone has just one count. The chain carries TRBV19 and TRBJ1-1; TRBD1 might be the D (6 bases). Trimming left V 9 bases short and J 1 base short, with 12 bases between. Germline values: CDR1 LNHDA, CDR2 SQIVND (reference sequence). The CDR3 has 13 amino acids. CDR3 residues: CASLIQGNTEAFF. The CDR3 nucleotides read TGTGCCAGCCTTATACAGGGGAACACTGAAGCTTTCTTT. The entire variable domain, with the rest obtained from reference TRBV19 and TRBJ1-1, is as follows: DGGITQSPKYLFRKEGQNVTLSCEQNLNHDAMYWYRQDPGQGLRLIYYSQIVNDFQKGDIAEGYSVSREKKESFPLTVTSAQKNPTAFYLCASLIQGNTEAFFGQGTRLTVV.

This clone was counted between two and nine times. This sample includes further DNA sequences coding for the same CDR3. The chain couples TRBV6-5 to TRBJ2-7; 7 bases are a match to TRBD1. The CDR3 sequence is 14 residues long. The trim removed 0 bases at V and 2 bases at J, leaving 1 base unmatched. Per the germline V gene, CDR1 is MNHEY and CDR2 is SVGAGI. DNA of the CDR3: TGTGCCAGCAGTTACTCCGGGACAGCCTACGAGCAGTACTTC. Translated: CASSYSGTAYEQYF.

This clone was seen a single time. The chain recombines TRBV5-1 with TRBJ1-1, with TRBD1 matching 7 bases. Germline trimming cut 1 base from V and 0 bases from J; bases unmatched to any gene: 30. CDR3 length equals 24 residues. The germline V gene has CDR1 SGHRS and CDR2 YFSETQ. The CDR3 DNA sequence: TGCGCCAGCAGCTTGATTTTTCGCCTGACAGGGAGGCGTGGGGAACGCTTCTTGAACACTGAAGCTTTCTTT. This translates into CASSLIFRLTGRRGERFLNTEAFF.

This chain joins TRBV2 and TRBJ2-3; 10 nucleotides align to TRBD2. The length of the CDR3 is 17 residues. J gave up 2 bases and V 3 bases, and 8 bases lay outside the gene matches. Germline CDR1 reads SNHLY; CDR2 reads FYNNEI. The CDR3 DNA sequence: TGTGCCAGCAGTGACCCATATAGCGGGGGGAACACAGATACGCAGTATTTT. It encodes CASSDPYSGGNTDTQYF.

There are a few counts of this clone. V usage is TRBV27 and J usage is TRBJ1-4; unclear D gene. Trimming stripped 4 bases from V and 6 bases from J, with 18 bases between. The CDR3 extends over 16 amino acids. The V gene's germline CDR1 is MNHEY and CDR2 SMNVEV (reference sequence). This CDR3 is CASSSRVLREDEKLFF. The DNA for the CDR3 is TGTGCCAGCAGTTCCCGGGTCCTGAGAGAGGATGAAAAACTGTTTTTT. Together with reference TRBV27 and TRBJ1-4, the CDR3 gives the full variable domain: EAQVTQNPRYLITVTGKKLTVTCSQNMNHEYMSWYRQDPGLGLRQIYYSMNVEVTDKGDVPEGYKVSRKEKRNFPLILESPSPNQTSLYFCASSSRVLREDEKLFFGSGTQLSVL.

This clone was found a few times. The rearrangement uses TRBV28 and TRBJ2-7; TRBD2 is a possible D gene (6 bases). The CDR3 has 15 residues. V lost 5 bases and J lost 3, with 17 bases in between. The V gene's germline CDR1 is MDHEN and CDR2 SYDVKM. The CDR3 DNA reads TGTGCCAGCAGTCGCGGGACCTCCCTGGACTACGAGCAGTACTTC. It is translated as CASSRGTSLDYEQYF.

The sample holds a few counts of this clone. The chain employs TRBV30 and TRBJ2-3; D unclear. CDR1 is GTSNPN and CDR2 is SVGIG in the germline V gene (reference sequence). The length of the CDR3 is 10 residues. V shed 7 bases and J shed 2 bases, with 4 bases lying between them. For the CDR3, the DNA is TGTGCCTACTACACAGATACGCAGTATTTT. This translates into CAYYTDTQYF.

The J gene is TRBJ1-5, the V gene TRBV6-6; D is undetermined. The CDR3 is made up of 15 amino acids. Trimming pared 0 bases from V and 8 bases from J, leaving 14 bases between. CDR1 MNHNY and CDR2 SVGAGI come from the germline V gene (reference sequence). The CDR3 is CASSYSIVAYEPQHF. In DNA, the CDR3 is TGTGCCAGCAGTTACTCGATTGTCGCGTATGAGCCCCAGCATTTT.

V gene TRBV28 combines with J gene TRBJ2-7; possible D gene TRBD1, 5 bases. V lost 4 bases to trimming and J lost 7 bases, with 20 bases between them. Looked up from germline, CDR1 is MDHEN and CDR2 is SYDVKM. The CDR3 contains 15 residues. The CDR3 reads CASSYPARGHGEQYF. CDR3 coding DNA: TGTGCCAGCAGTTATCCCGCGCGAGGACATGGGGAGCAGTACTTC.

The chain links TRBV4-1 to TRBJ2-7; the match to TRBD2 covers 10 bases. V shed 0 bases and J 1 base; nucleotides not matched to a gene: 3. Germline V gene sequence: CDR1 MGHRA, CDR2 YSYEKL. The CDR3 spans 16 residues. The CDR3 reads CASSQDPSGGSYEQYF. The CDR3 DNA reads TGCGCCAGCAGCCAAGATCCTAGCGGGGGATCCTACGAGCAGTACTTC.

This clone appeared once. The J gene is TRBJ2-7, the V gene TRBV5-4; TRBD1 matches 9 bases. The CDR3 runs 15 residues. Germline lookup yields CDR1 SGHNT and CDR2 YYREEE (reference sequence). V lost 4 bases and J lost 6; bases outside the gene matches: 11. This CDR3 is CASSKPGQGSFEQYF. CDR3 coding DNA: TGTGCCAGCAGCAAACCGGGACAGGGATCATTCGAGCAGTACTTC.

The chain employs TRBV29-1 and TRBJ2-7; D not resolved. Germline values: CDR1 SQVTM, CDR2 ANQGSEA. V lost 8 bases and J lost 0, with 8 bases in between. There are 11 residues in the CDR3. DNA of the CDR3: TGCAGCTTTAGCAGCTCCTACGAGCAGTACTTC. This sequence encodes CSFSSSYEQYF.

The V and J genes are TRBV4-1 and TRBJ2-1; 10 nucleotides agree with TRBD2. This CDR3 comprises 18 residues. After removal of 2 bases from V and 10 bases from J, the junction contained 17 bases not matched to a gene. Germline V gene lookup returns CDR1 MGHRA and CDR2 YSYEKL. This CDR3 reads CASSQSVLLAGEGSEQFF. In nucleotides, the CDR3 is TGCGCCAGCAGCCAAAGCGTCCTTCTAGCGGGAGAGGGGAGCGAGCAGTTCTTC.

Notes on this clone: At the DNA level, this CDR3 is encoded by other sequences in the same sample as well. This chain links TRBV7-9 with TRBJ2-7; D gene unclear. Germline V gives CDR1 SEHNR, CDR2 FQNEAQ (reference sequence). This CDR3 has 13 residues. Trimming removed 4 bases from V and 0 bases from J, with 7 bases in between. The CDR3 loop is CASSSPGSYEQYF. The DNA for the CDR3 is TGTGCCAGCAGCTCCCCAGGCTCCTACGAGCAGTACTTC.

This sequence joins TRBV27 and TRBJ2-6, with D possibly being TRBD2 (5 bases). Trimming pared 4 bases from V and 8 bases from J, leaving 9 bases between. Germline values: CDR1 MNHEY, CDR2 SMNVEV (reference sequence). The CDR3 loop spans 13 amino acids. In nucleotides, the CDR3 is TGTGCCAGCAGTTGGCCCGGGACCAACGTCCTGACTTTC. This gives the protein CASSWPGTNVLTF.

The rearrangement links TRBV4-2 to TRBJ1-6, with D perhaps TRBD1 (6 bases). Germline CDR1 reads LGHNA; CDR2 reads YNFKEQ. With 1 base removed from V and 11 bases from J, the gap between germline ends came to 21 bases. CDR3 length equals 17 residues. The CDR3 nucleotides are TGTGCCAGCAGCCAAGCGTTTAGGGACACTTCTCCCCCACCCCTCCACTTT. Its translation is CASSQAFRDTSPPPLHF.

The table lists this clone with a count of one. The rearrangement links TRBV27 to TRBJ2-3, with 9 bases aligning to TRBD1. The germline V gene encodes CDR1 MNHEY and CDR2 SMNVEV (reference sequence). The V gene end was trimmed by 5 bases and the J gene end by 6 bases; junction bases not matched to a gene: 9. The CDR3 loop spans 15 amino acids. The chain's CDR3 is CASSLTGTGFDTQYF. The CDR3 nucleotides read TGTGCCAGCAGTCTCACCGGGACAGGGTTCGATACGCAGTATTTT.

V is TRBV30 and J is TRBJ1-1; no firm D call. The germline V and J ends were trimmed by 1 base and 0 bases, with 9 bases remaining between them. This CDR3 has 14 amino acids. Germline CDR1 GTSNPN, CDR2 SVGIG (reference sequence). CDR3 nucleotide sequence: TGTGCCTGGAGTGATCAACAGATGAACACTGAAGCTTTCTTT. It encodes CAWSDQQMNTEAFF.

The CDR3 reads CAWDRGFRSPLHF. CDR3 coding DNA: TGTGCCTGGGACAGGGGGTTTAGGTCACCCCTCCACTTT. The gene calls are TRBV30 and TRBJ1-6; 9 nucleotides match TRBD1. Germline CDR1 GTSNPN, CDR2 SVGIG (reference sequence). V lost 5 bases to trimming and J lost 10 bases; unmatched junction nucleotides: 6. The CDR3 loop spans 13 amino acids.

The V gene is TRBV28, the J gene TRBJ2-7, with 7 bases fitting TRBD2. CDR3 length equals 14 residues. In germline, CDR1 is MDHEN, CDR2 SYDVKM. With 8 bases clipped from V and 0 bases from J, the junction kept 7 bases outside the gene matches. Here the CDR3 reads CASRGGYSSYEQYF. CDR3 nucleotide sequence: TGTGCCAGCCGCGGGGGTTACAGCTCCTACGAGCAGTACTTC.

The chain is built from TRBV27 and TRBJ2-3; 9 bases are a match to TRBD2. V dropped 8 bases and J dropped 0; count of bases not matched to a gene: 0. This CDR3 region has 13 residues. The germline V gene has CDR1 MNHEY and CDR2 SMNVEV (reference sequence). The CDR3 reads CASLAGSTDTQYF. CDR3 sequence (DNA): TGTGCCAGCCTAGCGGGAAGCACAGATACGCAGTATTTT.